This T cell receptor beta chain was identified during a study of shared clonotypes between healthy human individuals. Findings of the study overall: Across a few donors, naive CD4 shared around 5.3%, naive CD8 more than 3%, memory CD4 2.3%, memory CD8 roughly 0.37%. Non-shared clonotypes had lower generation probabilities than those shared by all four donors.

The authors distributed each subset's genomic DNA evenly over several immunoSEQ plates. Only in-frame clones appear in the TCRdb table, and some are missing; sequencing was by immunoSEQ multiplex PCR. The profile shows over 1.4 million clones, roughly 96% of them singletons. The CDR3 extends over 19 amino acids. The germline V gene encodes CDR1 SGHTA and CDR2 FQGTGA. Germline trimming cut 8 bases from V and 0 bases from J; bases unmatched to any gene: 18. In regard to this clone: Its antigen is undetermined.

This TCR was recovered from a man aged 30-40 years in good health. The sequenced material came from naive CD4+ T cells sorted from blood. Subset here: CD45RA+ positively selected. The chain couples TRBV7-3 to TRBJ2-2, with 7 nucleotides matching TRBD2. The CDR3 sequence is CASGPRKPAGDTNTGELFF. CDR3 nucleotide sequence: TGTGCCAGCGGCCCACGAAAACCGGCGGGAGACACGAACACCGGGGAGCTGTTTTTT. Supplemented by reference TRBV7-3 and TRBJ2-2, the full variable domain reads GAGVSQTPSNKVTEKGKYVELRCDPISGHTALYWYRQSLGQGPEFLIYFQGTGAADDSGLPNDRFFAVRPEGSVSTLKIQRTERGDSAVYLCASGPRKPAGDTNTGELFFGEGSRLTVL.